A selection of T cell receptor beta chains follows, all from one sample in a study of blood T cell repertoires in COVID-19. Profiled with immunoSEQ multiplex PCR; TCRdb holds only in-frame clones, not every one. Of more than 150,000 clones in the sample, around 77% were seen once. Sequencing was performed on peripheral blood. These receptor sequences come from a man between 60 and 75 years old with active or convalescent COVID-19. Both conserved end residues are part of each CDR3. D genes are given only for firm matches. Clone size is stated in some rows and not others, as once, few, many or a class when expanded.

.	TRBV21-1	TRBJ1-5	.	CASSKRWSQSNQPQHF	TGTGCCAGCAGCAAACGATGGTCTCAGAGCAATCAGCCCCAGCATTTT
.	TRBV9	TRBJ1-1	.	CASSAAMSGTEAFF	TGTGCCAGCAGCGCTGCAATGTCGGGCACTGAAGCTTTCTTT
TRBD2	TRBV4-2	TRBJ2-3	.	CASSPGTSETDTQYF	TGTGCCAGCAGCCCTGGGACTAGCGAAACAGATACGCAGTATTTT
TRBD2	TRBV3-1/TRBV3-2	TRBJ2-1	.	CASSQVTSGPYNEQFF	TGTGCCAGCAGCCAAGTAACTAGCGGCCCCTACAATGAGCAGTTCTTC
TRBD1	TRBV11-2	TRBJ1-5	.	CASSLGTGNQPQHF	TGTGCCAGCAGCTTAGGGACAGGTAATCAGCCCCAGCATTTT
TRBD2	TRBV4-1	TRBJ2-2	.	CASSQDAGGVNGELFF	TGCGCCAGCAGCCAAGATGCGGGGGGAGTAAACGGGGAGCTGTTTTTT
.	TRBV29-1	TRBJ2-5	.	CSVGQGYGETQYF	TGCAGCGTTGGGCAGGGTTATGGAGAGACCCAGTACTTC
.	TRBV5-1	TRBJ1-6	.	CASSLAGRSPLHF	TGCGCCAGCAGCTTGGCAGGGCGATCACCCCTCCACTTT
.	TRBV7-9	TRBJ1-2	.	CASSLDGRNYGYTF	TGTGCCAGCAGCTTAGATGGCAGGAACTATGGCTACACCTTC
TRBD1	TRBV12-3/TRBV12-4	TRBJ2-7	.	CASNEDRRGEQYF	TGTGCCAGCAACGAGGACAGGCGTGGAGAGCAGTACTTC
.	TRBV2	TRBJ2-7	.	CASSPNLLGYEQYF	TGTGCCAGCAGCCCAAACCTTCTAGGCTACGAGCAGTACTTC
.	TRBV11-3	TRBJ1-1	.	CASSLDHTTAEAFF	TGTGCCAGCAGCTTAGATCATACGACAGCTGAAGCTTTCTTT
.	TRBV28	TRBJ2-7	.	CASSLRRYEQYF	TGTGCCAGCAGTTTACGCAGATACGAGCAGTACTTC
TRBD1	TRBV12-3/TRBV12-4	TRBJ1-2	.	CAGTPGGSYGYTF	TGTGCCGGAACACCAGGGGGCAGCTATGGCTACACCTTC
TRBD2	TRBV18	TRBJ2-7	once	CASSPIAGTSYEQYF	TGTGCCAGCTCACCGATAGCGGGAACCTCCTACGAGCAGTACTTC
.	TRBV6-2/TRBV6-3	TRBJ2-3	.	CASSYSRADTDTQYF	TGTGCCAGCAGTTACTCTAGAGCGGACACAGATACGCAGTATTTT
.	TRBV25-1	TRBJ1-1	.	CASIGNTEAFF	TGTGCCAGCATCGGGAACACTGAAGCTTTCTTT
TRBD1	TRBV7-2	TRBJ2-3	few	CASSPGTGYADTQYF	TGTGCCAGCAGCCCCGGGACAGGGTATGCAGATACGCAGTATTTT
TRBD1	TRBV7-9	TRBJ1-2	.	CASSFSGTDYGYTF	TGTGCCAGCAGCTTCTCCGGGACAGACTATGGCTACACCTTC
.	TRBV6-2/TRBV6-3	TRBJ2-5	.	CASSYSPTGLETQYF	TGTGCCAGCAGTTACTCCCCGACAGGACTGGAGACCCAGTACTTC
.	TRBV14	TRBJ1-1	.	CASSPARGYTEAFF	TGTGCCAGCAGCCCAGCCCGGGGATACACTGAAGCTTTCTTT
TRBD1	TRBV2	TRBJ1-4	few	CASSEGQINEKLFF	TGTGCCAGCAGTGAGGGACAGATTAATGAAAAACTGTTTTTT
.	TRBV5-1	TRBJ1-2	.	CASSLAYDQDGYTF	TGCGCCAGCAGCTTGGCCTACGACCAGGATGGCTACACCTTC
.	TRBV4-3	TRBJ2-5	.	CASSQFMNSQETQYF	TGCGCCAGCAGCCAATTTATGAACAGCCAAGAGACCCAGTACTTC
TRBD2	TRBV7-2	TRBJ2-5	.	CASSLDGASSGQETQYF	TGTGCCAGCAGCTTAGATGGTGCGTCTAGCGGCCAAGAGACCCAGTACTTC
.	TRBV24-1	TRBJ1-1	.	CATSEHPGYTEAFF	TGTGCCACCAGTGAGCACCCGGGGTACACTGAAGCTTTCTTT
.	TRBV18	TRBJ1-1	.	CASSPTSRDTEAFF	TGTGCCAGCTCACCAACATCCAGGGACACTGAAGCTTTCTTT
.	TRBV7-2	TRBJ1-2	.	CASSLRTVSLGYTF	TGTGCCAGCAGCCTTAGGACAGTCAGTCTTGGCTACACCTTC
.	TRBV11-2	TRBJ1-1	.	CASSLIRGGTEAFF	TGTGCCAGCAGCTTAATTAGGGGTGGCACTGAAGCTTTCTTT
.	TRBV7-3	TRBJ2-1	.	CASSPDSGSGNEQFF	TGTGCCAGCAGTCCGGACTCGGGCAGTGGGAATGAGCAGTTCTTC
.	TRBV19	TRBJ2-5	once	CASSIEVETVPQYF	TGTGCCAGTAGTATAGAGGTAGAGACAGTCCCCCAGTACTTC
.	TRBV12-3/TRBV12-4	TRBJ1-1	.	CASNLGEGAEAFF	TGTGCCAGCAATCTCGGGGAGGGCGCTGAAGCTTTCTTT
.	TRBV28	TRBJ2-1	.	CASSFRGWVAYNEQFF	TGTGCCAGCAGTTTTCGGGGGTGGGTAGCCTACAATGAGCAGTTCTTC
.	TRBV2	TRBJ1-5	.	CASSPQGYDQPQHF	TGTGCCAGCAGTCCACAGGGCTACGATCAGCCCCAGCATTTT
TRBD2	TRBV7-2	TRBJ2-7	.	CASSPGGGYEQYF	TGTGCCAGCAGCCCCGGGGGGGGATACGAGCAGTACTTC
.	TRBV11-2	TRBJ2-2	once	CASSAQTLRHGELFF	TGTGCCAGCAGCGCCCAGACTCTGCGGCACGGGGAGCTGTTTTTT
TRBD2	TRBV5-8	TRBJ2-3	many	CASSLWRELDTQYF	TGTGCCAGCAGCTTATGGCGGGAGTTAGATACGCAGTATTTT
TRBD1	TRBV10-3	TRBJ2-1	few	CAISPQGQGVVNEQFF	TGTGCCATCAGCCCCCAAGGGCAGGGGGTAGTCAATGAGCAGTTCTTC
TRBD2	TRBV11-2	TRBJ2-1	.	CASSLGGGSYNEQFF	TGTGCCAGCAGCTTAGGTGGCGGGAGCTACAATGAGCAGTTCTTC
.	TRBV5-1	TRBJ2-1	.	CASSVFDRGDEQFF	TGCGCCAGCAGCGTATTCGACCGCGGGGATGAGCAGTTCTTC
.	TRBV5-4	TRBJ1-1	.	CASSPGRGLGTEAFF	TGTGCCAGCAGTCCCGGACGGGGGTTGGGCACTGAAGCTTTCTTT
.	TRBV7-9	TRBJ1-1	.	CASSLAVEAFF	TGTGCCAGCAGCTTGGCAGTGGAAGCTTTCTTT
.	TRBV24-1	TRBJ2-3	.	CATSDLKGPTDTQYF	TGTGCCACCAGTGATTTGAAGGGGCCCACAGATACGCAGTATTTT
.	TRBV18	TRBJ2-1	.	CASTPLGGPTYNEQFF	TGTGCCAGCACACCGTTGGGGGGACCTACCTACAATGAGCAGTTCTTC
TRBD2	TRBV11-2	TRBJ2-7	.	CASSLTSGESYEQYF	TGTGCCAGCAGCTTAACTAGCGGCGAATCCTACGAGCAGTACTTC
.	TRBV4-3	TRBJ1-3	.	CASSQSSSGNTIYF	TGCGCCAGCAGCCAAAGTAGCTCTGGAAACACCATATATTTT
.	TRBV9	TRBJ2-7	once	CASSPTEDYYEQYF	TGTGCCAGCTCTCCGACGGAGGACTACTACGAGCAGTACTTC
.	TRBV28	TRBJ2-5	few	CASSLSPLEFQETQYF	TGTGCCAGCAGTTTAAGCCCCTTGGAGTTCCAAGAGACCCAGTACTTC
.	TRBV11-2	TRBJ2-3	.	CASSFSTDTQYF	TGTGCCAGCAGCTTCTCCACAGATACGCAGTATTTT
.	TRBV27	TRBJ1-2	.	CASSFGQGSGYTF	TGTGCCAGCAGTTTTGGCCAGGGGTCTGGCTACACCTTC
TRBD1	TRBV24-1	TRBJ1-1	once	CATRTGLNTEAFF	TGTGCCACCAGGACAGGGTTGAACACTGAAGCTTTCTTT